The rows below give T cell receptor beta chains drawn from one sample of a study of blood T cell repertoires in COVID-19. Clones were sequenced by immunoSEQ multiplex PCR, and TCRdb holds only the in-frame ones, with some missing. This table has 130,000 to 150,000 clones, 85% to 90% appearing once. Sequencing input: peripheral blood. These receptors were collected from a woman in her thirties or forties with acute or convalescent COVID-19. The CDR3 runs from the conserved cysteine through the conserved F or W. The D gene is left open where the match is weak. Clone size, where shown, is once, few, many, or a class for clones that have expanded.

j_call v_call clone_size d_call cdr3_nt cdr3_aa
TRBJ2-2 TRBV27 . TRBD2 TGTGCCAGCAGTCCTCAGGGAGGGGCGAACACCGGGGAGCTGTTTTTT CASSPQGGANTGELFF
TRBJ1-5 TRBV6-5 . TRBD1 TGTGCCAGCAGTATCGACAGGGGTTATCAGCCCCAGCATTTT CASSIDRGYQPQHF
TRBJ2-5 TRBV6-2/TRBV6-3 . TRBD2 TGTGCCAGCAGTTACTCCGGGACTAGCGGGGACCAAGAGACCCAGTACTTC CASSYSGTSGDQETQYF
TRBJ2-2 TRBV18 . TRBD1 TGTGCCAGCTCACAAGACAGGGCCCCCACCGGGGAGCTGTTTTTT CASSQDRAPTGELFF
TRBJ2-3 TRBV7-8 few . TGTGCCAGCAGCTTAGGGACTAGCACAGATACGCAGTATTTT CASSLGTSTDTQYF
TRBJ2-5 TRBV7-3 . TRBD1 TGTGCCAGCAGCCGGGACAGGGGTTCGTATCCCCAGTACTTC CASSRDRGSYPQYF
TRBJ2-3 TRBV30 few . TGTGCCTGGAGTGTAGGCGGAAGAGATACGCAGTATTTT CAWSVGGRDTQYF
TRBJ2-3 TRBV7-9 . . TGTGCCAGCAGCGTCATCACAGATACGCAGTATTTT CASSVITDTQYF
TRBJ2-4 TRBV23-1 . . TGCGCCAGCAGTCAATCGAGCGGCAGGGGAAACATTCAGTACTTC CASSQSSGRGNIQYF
TRBJ2-7 TRBV5-1 . TRBD2 TGCGCCAGCAGCCCTGGGACTAGCGGAGGAACCTACGAGCAGTACTTC CASSPGTSGGTYEQYF
TRBJ2-1 TRBV18 . TRBD1 TGTGCCAGCTCACCGGGCAGGGGGAACAATGAGCAGTTCTTC CASSPGRGNNEQFF
TRBJ1-4 TRBV5-8 . TRBD1 TGTGCCAGCTCCTGGGGACAGGGGTTTGATGAAAAACTGTTTTTT CASSWGQGFDEKLFF
TRBJ2-1 TRBV9 . TRBD2 TGTGCCAGCAGCGTTGGGACTAGCGGGAGCGGTGAGCAGTTCTTC CASSVGTSGSGEQFF
TRBJ1-6 TRBV10-3 . TRBD1 TGTGCCATCAGTGTAGGGGACAGTTCTTCACCCCTCCACTTT CAISVGDSSSPLHF
TRBJ1-1 TRBV10-3 . TRBD1 TGTGCCATCAGTGAGTCAAGCGCAGGGGGCCTGAACACTGAAGCTTTCTTT CAISESSAGGLNTEAFF
TRBJ2-3 TRBV9 . . TGTGCCAGCTCATTGAGCCGGGAGAGGTCAAAGTATTTT CASSLSRERSKYF
TRBJ2-1 TRBV18 . TRBD2 TGTGCCAGCTCACCACCGAATGTTCCAAATAGCGGGAAGAATGAGCAGTTCTTC CASSPPNVPNSGKNEQFF
TRBJ1-5 TRBV6-5 few TRBD1 TGTGCCAGCAAAGAGACAGGGAAAGTGACCCAGCATTTT CASKETGKVTQHF
TRBJ2-4 TRBV29-1 . . TGCAGCGTTGAGGAGGATTTTGGGGACATTCAGTACTTC CSVEEDFGDIQYF
TRBJ1-2 TRBV9 . TRBD1 TGTGCCAGCAGCGTAGATACAGGGGGATCCCTTTTCTATGGCTACACCTTC CASSVDTGGSLFYGYTF
TRBJ1-2 TRBV5-1 . . TGCGCCAGCAGCCCCCCAGGCTATGGCTACACCTTC CASSPPGYGYTF
TRBJ1-2 TRBV3-1/TRBV3-2 . . TGTGCCAGCAGCCAAGACAGGTTTGTCTTC CASSQDRFVF
TRBJ2-5 TRBV4-1 . TRBD2 TGCGCCAGCAGCAGTAGCGGGGTTAGGAGGGAGACCCAGTACTTC CASSSSGVRRETQYF
TRBJ1-5 TRBV6-6 . . TGTGCCAGCAGTAAAATCACACTAGGACGAAATCAGCCCCAGCATTTT CASSKITLGRNQPQHF
TRBJ2-7 TRBV27 once . TGTGCCAGCTCCTCCCTTTATAAAATCTACGAGCAGTACTTC CASSSLYKIYEQYF
TRBJ1-4 TRBV30 once TRBD1 TGTGCCTGGAATACGGGGACAGGAAGCGAAAAACTGTTTTTT CAWNTGTGSEKLFF
TRBJ1-2 TRBV12-3/TRBV12-4 . TRBD1 TGTGCCAGCAGCCCCGCAGGGGGATATGGCTACACCTTC CASSPAGGYGYTF
TRBJ1-1 TRBV4-2 . . TGTGCCAGCAGCCCCCCGGGAAGGGTATACACTGAAGCTTTCTTT CASSPPGRVYTEAFF
TRBJ1-1 TRBV7-6 . . TGTGCCAGCAGCTTACTGGTCAACATGAACACTGAAGCTTTCTTT CASSLLVNMNTEAFF
TRBJ2-5 TRBV27 . . TGTGCCAGCAGGGGGACTGCTGGAGAGACCCAGTACTTC CASRGTAGETQYF
TRBJ1-1 TRBV30 . . TGTGCCTGGGGAGGACAGTCGAACACTGAAGCTTTCTTT CAWGGQSNTEAFF
TRBJ2-5 TRBV7-2 . TRBD1 TGTGCCAGCAGCTTATTCCATGGACAGGGGGCCATAGGGGAGACCCAGTACTTC CASSLFHGQGAIGETQYF
TRBJ1-4 TRBV6-1 . TRBD1 TGTGCCAGCAGTGCGACAGGGGATCGAACTAATGAAAAACTGTTTTTT CASSATGDRTNEKLFF
TRBJ1-2 TRBV19 once . TGTGCCAGTAGTATATATGTTAACTATGGCTACACCTTC CASSIYVNYGYTF
TRBJ1-1 TRBV30 few . TGTGCCTGGAGACTCCAGGGGCAGGTGAAAGCTTTCTTT CAWRLQGQVKAFF
TRBJ2-7 TRBV7-9 . TRBD1 TGTGCCAGCAGCTCATGGACAGGGGTGTACGAGCAGTACTTC CASSSWTGVYEQYF
TRBJ2-7 TRBV7-8 many TRBD1 TGTGCCAGCAGCCTTGACAGGGTTCCCTACGAGCAGTACTTC CASSLDRVPYEQYF
TRBJ2-7 TRBV6-6 . TRBD2 TGTGCCAGCAGTTCCCTAGCGGCCCACGAGCAGTACTTC CASSSLAAHEQYF
TRBJ2-7 TRBV4-2 . TRBD1 TGTGCCAGCAGCTGGCCGGGACAGGGCTACGAGCAGTACTTC CASSWPGQGYEQYF
TRBJ2-7 TRBV18 once . TGTGCCAGCTCACCTACCGGGACTCGCTACTCCTACGAGCAGTACTTC CASSPTGTRYSYEQYF
TRBJ1-6 TRBV25-1 once . TGTGCCAGCACCGACAGTGGGAGGGGCTACTATAATTCACCCCTCCACTTT CASTDSGRGYYNSPLHF
TRBJ1-2 TRBV29-1 . TRBD1 TGCAGCTCTGGGGACAGGGGAAAGGATGGCTACACCTTC CSSGDRGKDGYTF
TRBJ2-1 TRBV5-1 . . TGCGCCAGCAGCAACCAGGGCTCCTCCAATGAGCAGTTCTTC CASSNQGSSNEQFF
TRBJ1-1 TRBV2 . . TGTGCCAGCAGCTATGCGGGGGACGGTAACACTGAAGCTTTCTTT CASSYAGDGNTEAFF
TRBJ1-5 TRBV6-4 . . TGTGCCAGCTCTGCGAATGGCAATCAGCCCCAGCATTTT CASSANGNQPQHF
TRBJ2-7 TRBV6-5 . TRBD2 TGTGCCAGCAGCCACTCGGGGAGGGAGTACTTC CASSHSGREYF
TRBJ1-3 TRBV3-1/TRBV3-2 . . TGTGCCAGCAGCGCATGGGAGCACACCATATATTTT CASSAWEHTIYF
TRBJ2-1 TRBV19 once TRBD2 TGTGCCAGTAGTGAATTAGCGGGAAGCTCCTACAATGAGCAGTTCTTC CASSELAGSSYNEQFF
TRBJ1-1 TRBV5-8 . TRBD1 TGTGCCAGCAGCTTGCGGGACAGAAAGAACACTGAAGCTTTCTTT CASSLRDRKNTEAFF
TRBJ1-2 TRBV3-1/TRBV3-2 . . TGTGCCAGCAGCCAAGGTCTGTGGGGAGCGTATGGCTACACCTTC CASSQGLWGAYGYTF
TRBJ1-2 TRBV25-1 . TRBD1 TGTGCCAGCAGTGAATACGCGACAGGGAACTATGGCTACACCTTC CASSEYATGNYGYTF
TRBJ2-3 TRBV27 once TRBD2 TGTGCCAGCAGTTCCTGGACTAGCGGTGCGGTCTTGGATACGCAGTATTTT CASSSWTSGAVLDTQYF